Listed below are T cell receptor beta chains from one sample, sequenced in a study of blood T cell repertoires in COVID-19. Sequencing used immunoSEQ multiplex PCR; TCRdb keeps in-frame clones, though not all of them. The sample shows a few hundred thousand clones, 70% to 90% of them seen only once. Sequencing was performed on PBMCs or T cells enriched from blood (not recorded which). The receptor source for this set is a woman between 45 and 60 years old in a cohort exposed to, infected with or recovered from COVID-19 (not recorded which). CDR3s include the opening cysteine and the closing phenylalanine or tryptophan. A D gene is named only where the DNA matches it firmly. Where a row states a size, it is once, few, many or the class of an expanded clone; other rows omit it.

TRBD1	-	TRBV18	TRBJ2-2	CASSLNTGGDTGELFF	TGTGCCAGCTCACTAAACACAGGGGGCGACACCGGGGAGCTGTTTTTT
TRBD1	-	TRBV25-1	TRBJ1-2	CASSPHRGIEWGYTF	TGTGCCAGCAGTCCCCACAGGGGGATTGAATGGGGCTACACCTTC
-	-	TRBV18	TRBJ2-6	CASSPLGFSGANVLTF	TGTGCCAGCTCACCACTGGGCTTCTCTGGGGCCAACGTCCTGACTTTC
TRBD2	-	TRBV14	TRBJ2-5	CASSQDLVVAGGLQETQYF	TGTGCCAGCAGCCAAGATCTGGTGGTAGCGGGGGGGCTCCAAGAGACCCAGTACTTC
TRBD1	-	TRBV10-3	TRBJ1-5	CAIRTGGNQPQHF	TGTGCCATCAGGACAGGGGGCAATCAGCCCCAGCATTTT
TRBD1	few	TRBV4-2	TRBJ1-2	CASVPGTAGRGYGYTF	TGTGCCAGCGTCCCCGGGACAGCCGGGCGGGGCTATGGCTACACCTTC
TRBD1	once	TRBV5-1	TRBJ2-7	CASTLRTGFSYEQYF	TGCGCCAGCACCCTCAGGACAGGCTTCTCCTACGAGCAGTACTTC
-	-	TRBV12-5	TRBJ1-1	CASGFVSSGAFF	TGTGCTAGTGGTTTCGTATCGTCCGGAGCTTTCTTT
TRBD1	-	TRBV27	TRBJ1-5	CASSLKGGTGGLQPQHF	TGTGCCAGCAGTTTAAAAGGAGGGACAGGGGGTCTTCAGCCCCAGCATTTT
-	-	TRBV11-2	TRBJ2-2	CASSLVPSTWTGVAGELFF	TGTGCCAGCAGCTTAGTCCCTTCCACATGGACCGGGGTCGCCGGGGAGCTGTTTTTT
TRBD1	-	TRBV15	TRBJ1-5	CATAQDRNQPQHF	TGTGCCACCGCTCAGGACAGGAATCAGCCCCAGCATTTT
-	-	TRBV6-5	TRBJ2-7	CASSYGRSFYEQYF	TGTGCCAGCAGTTACGGGAGGTCATTCTACGAGCAGTACTTC
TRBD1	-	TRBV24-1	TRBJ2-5	CATSDLNRSGGRETQYF	TGTGCCACCAGTGATTTGAATCGGTCAGGGGGCCGGGAGACCCAGTACTTC
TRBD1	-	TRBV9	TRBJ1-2	CASSGGQLNYGYTF	TGTGCCAGCAGCGGGGGACAGCTCAACTATGGCTACACCTTC
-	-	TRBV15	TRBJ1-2	CATSRVSQALYTF	TGTGCCACCAGCAGAGTCTCCCAAGCATTATACACCTTC
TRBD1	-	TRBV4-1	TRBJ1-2	CASSQAWDSDSYGYTF	TGCGCCAGCAGCCAAGCCTGGGACAGCGATTCCTATGGCTACACCTTC
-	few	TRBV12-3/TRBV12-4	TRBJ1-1	CASSDRLNTEAFF	TGTGCCAGCAGTGACAGGTTGAACACTGAAGCTTTCTTT
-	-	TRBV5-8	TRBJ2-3	CASSFSGFGDTQYF	TGTGCCAGCAGCTTCAGCGGCTTTGGAGATACGCAGTATTTT
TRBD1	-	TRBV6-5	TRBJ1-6	CASSYETGRNSPLHF	TGTGCCAGCAGTTACGAGACAGGGAGGAATTCACCCCTCCACTTT
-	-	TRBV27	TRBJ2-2	CASSLGQSSGELFF	TGTGCCAGCAGTTTAGGGCAGTCGTCAGGGGAGCTGTTTTTT
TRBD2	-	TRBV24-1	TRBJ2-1	CATSDSIAGSSYNEQFF	TGTGCCACCAGTGATTCTATAGCGGGGAGCTCCTACAATGAGCAGTTCTTC
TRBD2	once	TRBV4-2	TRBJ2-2	CASSPGLAGGGGELFF	TGTGCCAGCAGCCCCGGACTAGCGGGGGGGGGCGGGGAGCTGTTTTTT
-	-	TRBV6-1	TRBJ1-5	CASSEGRGGQPQHF	TGTGCCAGCAGTGAAGGGAGGGGTGGTCAGCCCCAGCATTTT
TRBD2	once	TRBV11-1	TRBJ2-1	CASSLAGLGSYNEQFF	TGTGCCAGCAGCTTAGCGGGACTAGGGTCCTACAATGAGCAGTTCTTC
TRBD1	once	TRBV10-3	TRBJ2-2	CAISGGQAYTGELFF	TGTGCCATCAGTGGCGGACAGGCGTACACCGGGGAGCTGTTTTTT
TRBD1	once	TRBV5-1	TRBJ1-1	CASSPAGQGATEAFF	TGCGCCAGCAGCCCGGCGGGACAGGGGGCCACTGAAGCTTTCTTT
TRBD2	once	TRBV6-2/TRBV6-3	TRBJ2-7	CASSYPRGLAGASSYEQYF	TGTGCCAGCAGTTACCCGAGGGGACTAGCGGGGGCGAGCTCCTACGAGCAGTACTTC
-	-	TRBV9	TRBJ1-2	CASSLGGGFEIYTF	TGTGCCAGCAGCCTCGGCGGGGGCTTCGAAATCTACACCTTC
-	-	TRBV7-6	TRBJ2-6	CASSLDFRAGANVLTF	TGTGCCAGCAGCTTAGATTTCAGGGCTGGGGCCAACGTCCTGACTTTC
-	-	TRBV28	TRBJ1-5	CASSLGESNQPQHF	TGTGCCAGCAGTTTAGGGGAGAGCAATCAGCCCCAGCATTTT
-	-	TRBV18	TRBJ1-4	CASSPAVEGEEKLFF	TGTGCCAGCTCACCCGCGGTTGAGGGGGAGGAAAAACTGTTTTTT
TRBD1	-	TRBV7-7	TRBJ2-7	CASSSGTGSSVQYF	TGTGCTAGCAGCTCTGGGACAGGGAGTTCCGTGCAGTACTTC
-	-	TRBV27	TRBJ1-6	CASRTGHWPSPLHF	TGTGCCAGCCGCACAGGGCATTGGCCTTCACCCCTCCACTTT
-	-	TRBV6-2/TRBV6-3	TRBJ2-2	CASSTSGNTGELFF	TGTGCCAGCAGTACCTCAGGGAACACCGGGGAGCTGTTTTTT
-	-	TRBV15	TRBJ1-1	CATSRVGGIVGVAFF	TGTGCCACCAGCAGAGTGGGTGGTATAGTGGGAGTAGCTTTCTTT
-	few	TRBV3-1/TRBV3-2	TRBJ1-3	CASSQGGKTGNTIYF	TGTGCCAGCAGCCAAGGAGGGAAAACTGGAAACACCATATATTTT
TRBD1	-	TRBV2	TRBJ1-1	CASSSDRLTEAFF	TGTGCCAGCAGTTCGGACAGGCTCACTGAAGCTTTCTTT
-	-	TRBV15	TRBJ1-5	CATSRERLQGQPQHF	TGTGCCACCAGCAGAGAGAGGTTGCAGGGTCAGCCCCAGCATTTT